The clone carrying this T cell receptor beta chain turned up a few times. Other DNA sequences from this sample encode an identical CDR3 as well. The table came from immunoSEQ multiplex PCR; TCRdb's copy has only in-frame clones and leaves some out. The sample has approximately 80,000 clones; 83% are singletons. This sample was taken from a study of ipilimumab plus nivolumab after autologous stem cell transplantation. Study-wide background: Median doses per patient: four to six ipilimumab, about eight nivolumab. The DLBCL cohort had primary refractory and relapsed disease, with 18-month progression-free survival of roughly 85% and 28%.

Ipilimumab, 1 mg/kg, started 14 to 28 days after autologous transplant. Through week 26, nivolumab 3 mg/kg IV was given weeks 1, 4, 7, 10, then biweekly. Germline V gene lookup returns CDR1 MGHRA and CDR2 YSYEKL. V was shortened by 3 bases and J by 0 bases, with 11 bases between the two germline ends. This CDR3 is built from 15 residues. The sequence came from a male donor with diffuse large B-cell lymphoma. This chain uses TRBV4-1 with TRBJ1-1, with D possibly being TRBD1 (6 bases). The sample here was PBMCs, taken in a trial of ipilimumab plus nivolumab as post-transplant consolidation. The CDR3 reads CASSQRTAMNTEAFF. DNA for the CDR3: TGCGCCAGCAGCCAGCGGACAGCCATGAACACTGAAGCTTTCTTT.